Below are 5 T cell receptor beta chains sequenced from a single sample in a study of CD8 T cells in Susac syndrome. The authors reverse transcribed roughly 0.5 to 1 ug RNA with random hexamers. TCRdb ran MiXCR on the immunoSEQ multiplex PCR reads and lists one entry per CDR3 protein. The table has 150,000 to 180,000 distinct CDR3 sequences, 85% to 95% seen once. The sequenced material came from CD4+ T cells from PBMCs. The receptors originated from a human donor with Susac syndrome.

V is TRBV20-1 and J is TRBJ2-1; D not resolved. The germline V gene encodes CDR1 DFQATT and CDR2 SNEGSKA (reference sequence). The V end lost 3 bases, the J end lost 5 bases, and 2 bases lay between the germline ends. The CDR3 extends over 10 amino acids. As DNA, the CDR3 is TGCAGTGCTAGCGACAATGAGCAGTTCTTC. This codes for CSASDNEQFF.

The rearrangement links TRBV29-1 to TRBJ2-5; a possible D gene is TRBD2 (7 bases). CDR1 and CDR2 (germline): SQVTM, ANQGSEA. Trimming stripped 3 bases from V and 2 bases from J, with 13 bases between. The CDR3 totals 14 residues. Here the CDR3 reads CSVEGGLAQETQYF. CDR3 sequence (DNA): TGCAGCGTTGAGGGGGGGCTAGCTCAAGAGACCCAGTACTTC.

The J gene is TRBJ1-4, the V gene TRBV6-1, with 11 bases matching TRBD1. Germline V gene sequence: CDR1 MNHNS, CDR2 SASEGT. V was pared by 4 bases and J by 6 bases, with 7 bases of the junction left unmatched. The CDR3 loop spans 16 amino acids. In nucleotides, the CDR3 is TGTGCCAGCAGTGGCTGGACAGGGGGCCGCGATGAAAAACTGTTTTTT. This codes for CASSGWTGGRDEKLFF.

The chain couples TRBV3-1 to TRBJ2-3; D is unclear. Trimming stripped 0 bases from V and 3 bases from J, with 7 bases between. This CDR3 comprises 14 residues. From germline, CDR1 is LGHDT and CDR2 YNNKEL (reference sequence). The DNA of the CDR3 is TGTGCCAGCAGCCAAGAACCGAGGACAGATACGCAGTATTTT. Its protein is CASSQEPRTDTQYF.

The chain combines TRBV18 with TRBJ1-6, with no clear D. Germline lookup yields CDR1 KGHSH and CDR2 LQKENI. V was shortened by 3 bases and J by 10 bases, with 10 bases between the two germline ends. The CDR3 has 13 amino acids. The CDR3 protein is CASSPSEESPLHF. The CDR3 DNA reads TGTGCCAGCTCACCTTCGGAGGAGTCACCCCTCCACTTT.